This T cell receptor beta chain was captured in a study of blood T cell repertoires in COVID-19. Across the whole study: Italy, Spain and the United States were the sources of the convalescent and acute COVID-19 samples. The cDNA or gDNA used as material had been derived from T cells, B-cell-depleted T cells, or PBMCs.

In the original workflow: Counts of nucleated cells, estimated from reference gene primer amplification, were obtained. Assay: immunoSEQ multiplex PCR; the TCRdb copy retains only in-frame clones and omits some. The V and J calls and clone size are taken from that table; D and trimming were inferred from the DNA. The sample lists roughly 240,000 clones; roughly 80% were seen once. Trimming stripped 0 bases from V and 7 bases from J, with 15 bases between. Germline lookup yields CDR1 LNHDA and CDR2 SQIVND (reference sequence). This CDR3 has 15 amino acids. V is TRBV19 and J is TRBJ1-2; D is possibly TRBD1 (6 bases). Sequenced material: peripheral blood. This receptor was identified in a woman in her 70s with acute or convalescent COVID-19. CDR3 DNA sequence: TGTGCCAGTAGTATAGATCCGACAGGCGTCGGTGGCTACACCTTC. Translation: CASSIDPTGVGGYTF.